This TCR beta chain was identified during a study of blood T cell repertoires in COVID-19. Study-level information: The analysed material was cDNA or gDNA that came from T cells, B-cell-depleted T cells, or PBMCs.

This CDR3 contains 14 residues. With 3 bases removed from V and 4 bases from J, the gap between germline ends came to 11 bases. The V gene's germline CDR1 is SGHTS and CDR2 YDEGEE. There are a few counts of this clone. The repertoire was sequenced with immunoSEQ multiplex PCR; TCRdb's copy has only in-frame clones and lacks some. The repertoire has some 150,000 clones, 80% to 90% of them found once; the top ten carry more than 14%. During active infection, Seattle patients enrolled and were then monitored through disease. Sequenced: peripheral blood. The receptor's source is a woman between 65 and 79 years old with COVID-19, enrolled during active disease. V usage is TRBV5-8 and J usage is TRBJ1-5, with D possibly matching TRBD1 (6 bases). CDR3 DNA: TGTGCCAGCAGCTCTGGACAGATTAATCAGCCCCAGCATTTT. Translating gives CASSSGQINQPQHF. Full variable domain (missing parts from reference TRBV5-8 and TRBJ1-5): EAGVTQSPTHLIKTRGQQATLRCSPISGHTSVYWYQQALGLGLQFLLWYDEGEERNRGNFPPRFSGRQFPNYSSELNVNALELEDSALYLCASSSGQINQPQHFGDGTRLSIL.